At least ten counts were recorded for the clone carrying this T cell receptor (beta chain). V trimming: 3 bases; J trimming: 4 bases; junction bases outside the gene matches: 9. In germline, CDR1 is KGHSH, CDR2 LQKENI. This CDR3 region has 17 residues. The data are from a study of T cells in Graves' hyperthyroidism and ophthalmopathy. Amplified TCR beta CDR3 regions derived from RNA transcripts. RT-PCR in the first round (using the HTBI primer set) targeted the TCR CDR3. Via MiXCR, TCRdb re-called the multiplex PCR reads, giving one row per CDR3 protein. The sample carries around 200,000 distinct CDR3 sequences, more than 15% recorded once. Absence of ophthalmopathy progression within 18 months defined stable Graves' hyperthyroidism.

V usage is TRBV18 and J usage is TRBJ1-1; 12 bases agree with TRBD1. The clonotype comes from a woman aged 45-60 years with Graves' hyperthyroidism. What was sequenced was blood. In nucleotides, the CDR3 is TGTGCCAGCTCACCGACACAGGGACAGGGGGCCAGCACTGAAGCTTTCTTT. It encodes CASSPTQGQGASTEAFF.